Below are 16 T cell receptor beta chains sequenced from a single sample in a study of T cell responses to AZD1222 COVID-19 vaccine. Profiling relied on immunoSEQ multiplex PCR, and the TCRdb table lists in-frame clones only, not all of them. The sample carries about 150,000 clones, approximately 90% recorded once. The sequencing here drew on peripheral blood, taken on day 0 of AZD1222 vaccination. The receptors come from an adult in good health.

The chain uses TRBV4-1 and TRBJ1-4; D is possibly TRBD1 (6 bases). CDR1 and CDR2 (germline): MGHRA, YSYEKL. The ends were cut back, 1 base at V and 8 bases at J, with 23 bases in the middle. The CDR3 contains 18 residues. This chain's CDR3 is CASSQGTGASGRGEKLFF. For the CDR3, the DNA is TGCGCCAGCAGCCAAGGGACGGGGGCGTCTGGAAGGGGGGAAAAACTGTTTTTT.

The chain joins TRBV29-1 to TRBJ1-5, with D possibly matching TRBD1 (5 bases). This CDR3 has 16 residues. Between the trimmed V and J ends, which lost 4 bases and 0 bases, there was a span of 16 bases. Germline CDR1 and CDR2: SQVTM and ANQGSEA. CDR3 in DNA: TGCAGCGTTGTAACGGGTCGGGGGAATAGCAATCAGCCCCAGCATTTT. It is translated as CSVVTGRGNSNQPQHF.

The V and J genes are TRBV9 and TRBJ1-1, with unresolved D. CDR3 length equals 15 residues. V dropped 7 bases and J dropped 7 bases, with 23 bases sitting between them. Germline loops: CDR1 SGDLS, CDR2 YYNGEE. CDR3 nucleotides: TGTGCCAGCTCTAAGATGGGCGCGACGGCGGGTGAAGCTTTCTTT. Translation gives CASSKMGATAGEAFF.

The chain couples TRBV6-6 to TRBJ1-2, with 9 bases matching TRBD1. This CDR3 comprises 15 residues. Trimming took 6 bases from V and 4 from J; bases not matched to a gene: 9. The germline gives CDR1 MNHNY, CDR2 SVGAGI (reference sequence). The CDR3 DNA is TGTGCCAGCAGCCGTCCCCCGGGACAGGGCTATGGCTACACCTTC. It is translated as CASSRPPGQGYGYTF.

The chain is built from TRBV2 and TRBJ2-2; 10 bases match TRBD2. CDR1 is SNHLY and CDR2 is FYNNEI in the germline V gene. J lost 7 bases, V lost 1 base, and 6 bases had no gene match. The CDR3 has 16 residues. CDR3 loop: CASSEELAGKVGELFF. Written as DNA, the CDR3 is TGTGCCAGCAGTGAAGAACTAGCGGGAAAAGTCGGGGAGCTGTTTTTT. The whole variable domain, remainder taken from reference TRBV2 and TRBJ2-2, is EPEVTQTPSHQVTQMGQEVILRCVPISNHLYFYWYRQILGQKVEFLVSFYNNEISEKSEIFDDQFSVERPDGSNFTLKIRSTKLEDSAMYFCASSEELAGKVGELFFGEGSRLTVL.

This sequence joins TRBV27 and TRBJ1-1; D not resolved. V shed 6 bases and J shed 0 bases, with 17 bases lying between them. The CDR3 is 16 amino acids. Germline V gene sequence: CDR1 MNHEY, CDR2 SMNVEV (reference sequence). As DNA, the CDR3 is TGTGCCAGCAGGACACGATTTACACCAATGAACACTGAAGCTTTCTTT. Translating it yields CASRTRFTPMNTEAFF.

This chain uses TRBV10-2 with TRBJ1-3, with a weak D call TRBD1 (6 bases). CDR3 length: 13 amino acids. Trimming removed 6 bases from V and 1 base from J, with 7 bases in between. CDR1 is WSHSY, CDR2 SAAADI, per germline. CDR3: CASRGQSGNTIYF. In DNA, the CDR3 is TGCGCCAGCAGGGGACAATCTGGAAACACCATATATTTT.

The V and J genes are TRBV18 and TRBJ1-4; a possible D gene is TRBD1 (6 bases). V gave up 4 bases and J gave up 0 bases, with 9 bases separating them. The length of the CDR3 is 15 residues. Germline loops: CDR1 KGHSH, CDR2 LQKENI. As DNA, the CDR3 is TGTGCCAGCTCACTACAGGGCCCAACTAATGAAAAACTGTTTTTT. This gives the protein CASSLQGPTNEKLFF.

The chain combines TRBV10-3 with TRBJ2-7, with 12 positions matching TRBD2. CDR1 is ENHRY and CDR2 is SYGVKD in the germline V gene. This CDR3 contains 14 residues. The V segment lost 6 bases and the J segment 7 bases; nucleotides outside the gene matches: 7. The CDR3 DNA sequence: TGTGCCATCAGCGGACTAGCGGGATCCTCTGAGCAGTACTTC. It codes for CAISGLAGSSEQYF.

The chain couples TRBV11-2 to TRBJ1-3; D gene unclear. V was trimmed by 1 base and J by 0 bases, leaving 10 bases between them. Per the germline V gene, CDR1 is SGHAT and CDR2 is FQNNGV. This CDR3 contains 16 residues. CDR3 loop: CASSLAHSRSGNTIYF. CDR3 nucleotide sequence: TGTGCCAGCAGCTTAGCGCACAGCCGCTCTGGAAACACCATATATTTT.

The chain recombines TRBV6-5 with TRBJ1-2; D gene ambiguous. Germline CDR1 is MNHEY and CDR2 is SVGAGI. The CDR3 has 15 residues. With 6 bases removed from V and 3 bases from J, the gap between germline ends came to 17 bases. The CDR3 nucleotides read TGTGCCAGCAGGGGGAACACCCTGAGGGACTATGGCTACACCTTC. Protein product: CASRGNTLRDYGYTF.

This clone was observed a single time. This chain links TRBV28 with TRBJ2-1; 9 bases agree with TRBD1. J gave up 7 bases and V 3 bases, and 7 bases lay outside the gene matches. Per germline, CDR1 MDHEN and CDR2 SYDVKM. The CDR3 is 15 residues long. The CDR3 sequence is CASSFPGTGLNEQFF. The CDR3 DNA reads as TGTGCCAGCAGTTTCCCCGGGACAGGGTTGAATGAGCAGTTCTTC.

V and J are TRBV19 and TRBJ1-2; D ambiguous. The CDR3 has 16 amino acids. From germline, CDR1 is LNHDA and CDR2 SQIVND (reference sequence). The V and J ends lost 1 base and 3 bases respectively, with 15 bases between them. The CDR3 sequence is CASSIALRRSDYGYTF. CDR3 DNA: TGTGCCAGTAGTATAGCCCTTCGACGTTCGGACTATGGCTACACCTTC.

This chain connects TRBV28 to TRBJ1-2; D is unclear. The germline gives CDR1 MDHEN, CDR2 SYDVKM. The V and J ends lost 7 bases and 1 base respectively, with 10 bases between them. This CDR3 contains 13 residues. The chain's CDR3 is CASNHQINYGYTF. Here the CDR3 DNA reads TGTGCCAGCAATCACCAGATTAACTATGGCTACACCTTC.

The chain links TRBV4-3 to TRBJ1-1; tentative D call: TRBD1 (6 bases). V was clipped by 1 base and J by 5 bases, with 14 bases between them. This CDR3 has 15 amino acids. The germline V gene encodes CDR1 LGHNA and CDR2 YSLEER. In DNA form, the CDR3 reads TGCGCCAGCAGCCAAGGAGGGGGAGCGGGGACTGAAGCTTTCTTT. Encoded protein: CASSQGGGAGTEAFF.

The V gene is TRBV19, the J gene TRBJ1-2, with D tentatively TRBD1 (6 bases). The CDR3 is made up of 13 amino acids. V dropped 5 bases and J dropped 5 bases, with 12 bases sitting between them. Germline CDR1 reads LNHDA; CDR2 reads SQIVND (reference sequence). CDR3 sequence: CASSLDRAYGYTF. The DNA of the CDR3 is TGTGCCAGTAGTCTGGACAGAGCGTATGGCTACACCTTC.